This is a list of T cell receptor beta chains from one sample in a study of cytomegalovirus exposure and HLA in healthy donors. Sequencing was performed with immunoSEQ multiplex PCR; in TCRdb, only in-frame clones are kept and a portion is missing. Here the sample spans about 150,000 clones, over 75% being singletons. The specimen was PBMCs. Receptors originate from a woman in her 30s in good health and CMV-seronegative. Each CDR3 is given with its conserved first and last residue. Each record gives: V gene, J gene, CDR3 protein.

TRBV7-9	TRBJ2-3	CASSSRDRTTDTQYF
TRBV7-2	TRBJ1-1	CASSQDMNTEAFF
TRBV6-5	TRBJ1-1	CASSYSGTVNTEAFF
TRBV19	TRBJ2-6	CASRPHRSSGANVLTF
TRBV30	TRBJ2-3	CAHQRGGPDTQYF
TRBV5-8	TRBJ2-7	CASSLDRYEQYF
TRBV4-1	TRBJ2-1	CASSQVIPGFAYNEQFF
TRBV5-4	TRBJ1-5	CASSFGGGSNQPQHF
TRBV7-9	TRBJ1-1	CASSLANAGETEAFF
TRBV5-1	TRBJ2-3	CASRRGGLAELSTDTQYF
TRBV6-5	TRBJ1-5	CASSPDRAQPQHF